Presented here are 13 T cell receptor beta chains from one specimen sequenced in a study of blood T cells in healthy people across ages (dated by TCRdb to between 2014 and 2017). Receptor libraries were prepared by 5' RACE. Sequencing used an Illumina HiSeq 2500. A second PCR of roughly 6 to 11 cycles was run with a J-beta primer mix and a sample-barcoded 5' primer. Through fastp at Q25 and MiXCR, TCRdb rebuilt clones from the public reads, retaining in-frame beta chains. Under each unique CDR3 protein, matching rows form one entry showing the most common genes and DNA. The sample contains 700,000 to 900,000 distinct CDR3 sequences, 50% to 65% of them found a single time. The ten largest account for about 42% of the sample. Input material: blood. These receptors all stem from a man aged 80 or over in good health.

The count of this clonotype is one. The chain joins TRBV3-1 to TRBJ2-3, with TRBD1 matching 7 bases. The germline V gene has CDR1 LGHDT and CDR2 YNNKEL (reference sequence). This CDR3 spans 18 amino acids. V shed 4 bases and J 0 bases; nucleotides not matched to a gene: 13. The CDR3 loop reads CASSLFGRDSFSTDTQYF. The CDR3 DNA reads as TGTGCCAGCAGCCTGTTTGGCCGGGACAGCTTTAGCACAGATACGCAGTATTTT.

The genes are TRBV10-1 and TRBJ2-7; 8 bases align to TRBD1. The DNA matches TRBJ2-5 better at its end, which makes the J call doubtful. The germline gives CDR1 WNHNN, CDR2 SYGVQD (reference sequence). The CDR3 length is 14 residues. The CDR3 nucleotides are TGCGCCAGCAGTGATCAGGGGGCTACAGAGACCCAGTACTTC. It is translated as CASSDQGATETQYF.

The chain carries TRBV11-2 and TRBJ2-1; 10 nucleotides match TRBD1. The germline CDR1 and CDR2 sequences are SGHAT and FQNNGV. V dropped 5 bases and J dropped 8; count of bases not matched to a gene: 15. This CDR3 comprises 17 residues. The CDR3 DNA reads as TGTGCCAGCAGCCGAGCCGCCGGGACAGGGGCCTTCCATGAGCAGTTCTTC. As protein: CASSRAAGTGAFHEQFF.

This clonotype was counted a few times. Written as DNA, the CDR3 is TGTGCCAGCAGCTTTCCAGGGAGGCTCCAAGAGACCCAGTACTTC. Translation gives CASSFPGRLQETQYF. The chain employs TRBV7-2 and TRBJ2-5; TRBD2 is a possible D gene (6 bases). The CDR3 consists of 15 residues. Germline CDR1 is SGHTA and CDR2 is FQGNSA. V lost 3 bases and J 1 base, leaving 12 bases between the germline ends.

CDR3 in amino acids: CASSLEGAYDTEAFF. In DNA form, the CDR3 reads TGCGCCAGCAGCTTGGAAGGGGCTTATGACACTGAAGCTTTCTTT. This chain links TRBV5-1 with TRBJ1-1, with a weak D call TRBD1 (5 bases). CDR1 and CDR2 (germline): SGHRS, YFSETQ. This CDR3 contains 15 residues. Trimming removed 0 bases from V and 3 bases from J, with 12 bases in between.

This clonotype has just one count. The V and J genes are TRBV3-1 and TRBJ2-1, with unresolved D. V gave up 3 bases and J gave up 9 bases, with 12 bases separating them. CDR3 length: 13 residues. Per germline, CDR1 LGHDT and CDR2 YNNKEL (reference sequence). The CDR3 sequence is CASSHGPWGEQFF. In DNA form, the CDR3 reads TGTGCCAGCAGCCATGGGCCTTGGGGTGAGCAGTTCTTC.

This clonotype was picked up one time. The chain has TRBV28 and TRBJ2-1; 9 nucleotides agree with TRBD1. This CDR3 is 15 amino acids long. After removal of 5 bases from V and 7 bases from J, the junction contained 9 bases not matched to a gene. Germline V gene sequence: CDR1 MDHEN, CDR2 SYDVKM. CDR3 protein: CASSRGQGSGNEQFF. CDR3 coding DNA: TGTGCCAGCAGTAGGGGACAGGGTTCGGGGAATGAGCAGTTCTTC.

This rearrangement joins TRBV20-1 to TRBJ1-2; 9 bases align to TRBD1. The ends lost 5 bases at V and 2 bases at J; junction bases unmatched: 3. Germline V gene data show CDR1 as DFQATT and CDR2 as SNEGSKA (reference sequence). This CDR3 contains 13 residues. CDR3 sequence reads: CSAHRGPNYGYTF. Here the CDR3 DNA reads TGCAGTGCTCACAGGGGGCCGAACTATGGCTACACCTTC.

V and J are TRBV20-1 and TRBJ1-5, with 10 bases fitting TRBD1. CDR1 is DFQATT, CDR2 SNEGSKA, per germline (reference sequence). This CDR3 is 14 amino acids long. Trimming removed 6 bases from V and 5 bases from J; junction bases left unmatched: 7. CDR3 residues: CSASAGTGDQPQHF. In nucleotides, the CDR3 is TGCAGTGCCTCAGCCGGGACAGGGGATCAGCCCCAGCATTTT.

The rearrangement uses TRBV7-2 and TRBJ2-3; 12 bases align to TRBD2. Germline loops: CDR1 SGHTA, CDR2 FQGNSA. CDR3 size: 17 residues. The ends lost 1 base at V and 8 bases at J; junction bases unmatched: 10. CDR3 loop: CASSLVQLAGGGGTQYF. CDR3 nucleotide sequence: TGTGCCAGCAGCTTAGTCCAACTAGCGGGAGGTGGAGGTACGCAGTATTTT.

This chain joins TRBV2 and TRBJ2-4, with D maybe TRBD1 (5 bases). The tail of the sequence fits TRBJ2-5 better, so the J call may be wrong. This CDR3 comprises 16 residues. Germline loops: CDR1 SNHLY, CDR2 FYNNEI. For the CDR3, the DNA is TGTGCCAGCAGTGAGAGGCAGGGTGGATCGGGTGAGACCCAGTACTTC. Protein: CASSERQGGSGETQYF.

Only a few counts were recorded for this clonotype. The rearrangement uses TRBV9 and TRBJ2-7; D unclear. V was shortened by 0 bases and J by 0 bases, with 13 bases between the two germline ends. CDR1 is SGDLS and CDR2 is YYNGEE in the germline V gene. The CDR3 is made up of 16 amino acids. The CDR3 here is CASSVEPAKGSYEQYF. Here the CDR3 DNA reads TGTGCCAGCAGCGTAGAGCCGGCCAAGGGCTCCTACGAGCAGTACTTC.

This clonotype has a handful of counts. This chain connects TRBV21-1 to TRBJ2-7; the D call of TRBD2 is as the table states it, not checked on the DNA. TRBV21-1 is recorded as a pseudogene. This CDR3 has 10 amino acids. The CDR3 region has the DNA TGTGTCTCGAGGGCCTACGAGCAGTACTTC. Protein: CVSRAYEQYF.